The rows below give T cell receptor beta chains drawn from one sample of a study of blood T cell repertoires in COVID-19. Generated by immunoSEQ multiplex PCR, the TCRdb table keeps only in-frame clones and is missing some. This sample has some 160,000 clones, with 89% found just once. Sequences were obtained from peripheral blood. These receptors were taken from a man aged 55 to 69 with acute or convalescent COVID-19. The CDR3 runs from the conserved cysteine through the conserved F or W. The D gene is left open where the match is weak. Size is omitted from some rows. Given values are once, few, many or a class for expanded clones.

>-|TRBV24-1|-
CATSDGRDILPSWDYGYTF
>-|TRBV6-5|-
CASSYGERRTQYF
>TRBD2|TRBV19|-
CASSITTLPRLAEQFF
>-|TRBV5-6|-
CASTTWGVANYGYTF
>TRBD1|TRBV29-1|-
CSVWTGSYGYTF
>-|TRBV7-9|-
CASSFERQNSPLHF
>-|TRBV7-2|-
CASSFIGVQGGSETQYF
>TRBD1|TRBV19|-
CASSIPQGAGEKLFF
>-|TRBV6-5|-
CASSSEGADTEAFF
>TRBD1|TRBV5-6|few
CASSLAPTGGRVEQYF
>-|TRBV29-1|-
CSVERGGSYGYTF
>TRBD1|TRBV5-1|-
CASSLGRGQGNAEAFF
>TRBD1|TRBV7-2|-
CASSPGTGHQPQHF
>-|TRBV6-6|once
CASSLTGNTGELFF
>-|TRBV7-6|once
CASSLGLYYEQYF
>-|TRBV18|-
CASSPQTPNEKLFF
>-|TRBV12-3/TRBV12-4|-
CASSYGRFQGYTF
>TRBD1|TRBV4-1|-
CASSQRSGQGAYGYTF
>TRBD1|TRBV20-1|-
CSASGRMTGARGSPLHF
>TRBD1|TRBV19|-
CASSTQGAWTEAFF
>-|TRBV24-1|-
CATSDFAGDTQYF
>-|TRBV20-1|few
CSASSRQETQYF
>TRBD1|TRBV2|once
CASIQGNYGYTF
>TRBD1|TRBV24-1|-
CATSDRGQGGNTGELFF
>TRBD1|TRBV29-1|-
CSVEDRGPTDTQYF
>TRBD1|TRBV5-4|-
CASSPTGHEQYF
>-|TRBV2|-
CASSPLRANEKLFF
>-|TRBV11-2|-
CASSSRQFSYEQYF
>-|TRBV6-4|-
CASTLIGGAGYGYTF
>-|TRBV10-3|once
CAISELHPSSYNEQFF
>TRBD1|TRBV10-2|-
CAVSAGTAITGELFF
>TRBD1|TRBV19|-
CASSIPVLRGRPAEAFF
>-|TRBV30|-
CAWSVFREEGYTF
>TRBD1|TRBV5-6|-
CASSLGTGAVWLDTEAFF
>-|TRBV19|-
CASSIGQGGDEKLFF